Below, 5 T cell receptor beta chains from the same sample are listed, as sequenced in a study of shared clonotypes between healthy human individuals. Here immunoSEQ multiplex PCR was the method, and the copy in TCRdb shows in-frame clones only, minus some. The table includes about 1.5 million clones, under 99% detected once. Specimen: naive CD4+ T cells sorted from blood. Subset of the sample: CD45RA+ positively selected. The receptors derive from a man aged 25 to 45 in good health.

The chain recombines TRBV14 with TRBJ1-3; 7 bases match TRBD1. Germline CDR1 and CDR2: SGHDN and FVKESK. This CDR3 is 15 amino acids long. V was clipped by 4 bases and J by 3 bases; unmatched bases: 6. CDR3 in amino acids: CASSRGTDLGNTIYF. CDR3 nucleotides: TGTGCCAGCAGCCGAGGGACAGATCTTGGAAACACCATATATTTT.

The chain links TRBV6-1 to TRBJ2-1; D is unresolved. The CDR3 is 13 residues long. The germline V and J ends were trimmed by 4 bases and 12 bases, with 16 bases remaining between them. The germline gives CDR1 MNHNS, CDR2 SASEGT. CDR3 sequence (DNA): TGTGCCAGCAGTGTTGGCCCCTTCGGTGGGCAGTTCTTC. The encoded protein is CASSVGPFGGQFF.

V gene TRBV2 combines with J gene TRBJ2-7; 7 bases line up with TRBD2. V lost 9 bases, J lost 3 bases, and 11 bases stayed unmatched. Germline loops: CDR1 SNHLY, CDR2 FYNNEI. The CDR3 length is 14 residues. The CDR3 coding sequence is TGTGCCAGGTCACTGGGGGGGATCAGCTACGAGCAGTACTTC. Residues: CARSLGGISYEQYF. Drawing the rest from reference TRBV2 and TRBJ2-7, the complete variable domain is EPEVTQTPSHQVTQMGQEVILRCVPISNHLYFYWYRQILGQKVEFLVSFYNNEISEKSEIFDDQFSVERPDGSNFTLKIRSTKLEDSAMYFCARSLGGISYEQYFGPGTRLTVT.

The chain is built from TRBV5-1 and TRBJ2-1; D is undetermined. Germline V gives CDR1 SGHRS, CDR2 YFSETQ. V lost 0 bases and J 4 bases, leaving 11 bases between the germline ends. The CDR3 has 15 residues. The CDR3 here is CASSLESGVYNEQFF. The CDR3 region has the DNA TGCGCCAGCAGCTTGGAATCGGGCGTGTACAATGAGCAGTTCTTC.

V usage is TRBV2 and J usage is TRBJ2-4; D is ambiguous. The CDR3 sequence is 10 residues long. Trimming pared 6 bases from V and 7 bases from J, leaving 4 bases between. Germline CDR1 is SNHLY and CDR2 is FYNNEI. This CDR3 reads CASSANIQYF. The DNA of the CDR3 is TGTGCCAGCAGCGCTAACATTCAGTACTTC. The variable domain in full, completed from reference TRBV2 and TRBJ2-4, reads EPEVTQTPSHQVTQMGQEVILRCVPISNHLYFYWYRQILGQKVEFLVSFYNNEISEKSEIFDDQFSVERPDGSNFTLKIRSTKLEDSAMYFCASSANIQYFGAGTRLSVL.